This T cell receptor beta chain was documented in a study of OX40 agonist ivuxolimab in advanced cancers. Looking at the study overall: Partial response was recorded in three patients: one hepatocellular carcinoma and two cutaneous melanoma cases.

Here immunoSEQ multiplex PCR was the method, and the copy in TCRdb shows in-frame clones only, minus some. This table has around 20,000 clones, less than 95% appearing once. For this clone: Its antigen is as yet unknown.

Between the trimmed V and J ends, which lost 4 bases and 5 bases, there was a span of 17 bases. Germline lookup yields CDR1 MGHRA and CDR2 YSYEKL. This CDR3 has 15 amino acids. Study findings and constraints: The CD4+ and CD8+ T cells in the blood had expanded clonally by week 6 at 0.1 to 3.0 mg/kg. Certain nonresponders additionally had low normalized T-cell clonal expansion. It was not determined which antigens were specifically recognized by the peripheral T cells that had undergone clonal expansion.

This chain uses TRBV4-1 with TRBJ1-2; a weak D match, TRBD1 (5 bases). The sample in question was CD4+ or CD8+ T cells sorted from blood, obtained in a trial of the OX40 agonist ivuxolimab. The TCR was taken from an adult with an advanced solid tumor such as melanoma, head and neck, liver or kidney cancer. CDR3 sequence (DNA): TGCGCCAGCAGCCTTACGGGGGGAGGAGAATATGGCTACACCTTC. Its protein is CASSLTGGGEYGYTF.